This T cell receptor beta chain was profiled in a study of STAT3 mutations in large granular lymphocyte leukemia. Study information: Immunosuppressive therapy was given to more than half of T-LGLL patients. Study outcomes and limitations: Samples missed the first appearance of the clone. Every T-cell large granular lymphocyte leukemia patient had at least one immunodominant TCR beta clonotype. TCR clonotype switching after therapy occurred in about 30% of the 18 patients. Some patients had persisting codominant clonotypes that could mask small clones.

The germline CDR1 and CDR2 sequences are GTSNPN and SVGIG (reference sequence). This CDR3 comprises 14 residues. Between the trimmed V and J ends, which lost 0 bases and 4 bases, there was a span of 9 bases. To note about this clone: Its antigen is currently unknown.

Repertoires were generated with immunoSEQ multiplex PCR, while TCRdb's copy carries only in-frame clones and drops some. The table includes approximately 42,000 clones, roughly 81% detected once. V is TRBV30 and J is TRBJ2-2; D unresolved. Specimen: PBMCs. This clonotype was sampled from a human donor with T large granular lymphocyte leukemia. Some clones in this sample may be carry-over from other donors' samples. CDR3 sequence reads: CAWSVRQTTGELFF. CDR3 DNA: TGTGCCTGGAGTGTACGGCAGACCACCGGGGAGCTGTTTTTT. Supplemented by reference TRBV30 and TRBJ2-2, the full variable domain reads SQTIHQWPATLVQPVGSPLSLECTVEGTSNPNLYWYRQAAGRGLQLLFYSVGIGQISSEVPQNLSASRPQDRQFILSSKKLLLSDSGFYLCAWSVRQTTGELFFGEGSRLTVL.